This T cell receptor (beta chain) is from a study of long-term antiretroviral therapy in people with HIV. On this clone: Its matching antigen is unknown.

There was at least one pre-ART PBMC sample for each donor, plus at least two post-ART PBMC samples. Prior to DNA extraction, the samples held about 0.95-11 million cryopreserved PBMC. Survey level was the resolution at which the v3.0 immunoSEQ assay ran. Produced via immunoSEQ multiplex PCR; TCRdb's table is partial and in-frame only. This table has 20,000 to 25,000 clones, about four fifths appearing once. Points from the study as a whole: HIV repertoires showed narrower CDR3 length ranges than controls.

V shed 4 bases and J shed 0 bases, with 13 bases lying between them. Germline V lookup: CDR1 MGHRA, CDR2 YSYEKL. CDR3 length: 16 residues. The TCR sequence derives from a man aged 45 to 65 with HIV. The chain couples TRBV4-1 to TRBJ1-5, with D possibly matching TRBD1 (5 bases). The sample consisted of unsorted PBMCs, taken 0.3 years after starting antiretroviral therapy. The CDR3 region is CASSRSRGLSNQPQHF. The CDR3 DNA is TGCGCCAGCAGCCGCTCCCGGGGCCTTAGCAATCAGCCCCAGCATTTT.